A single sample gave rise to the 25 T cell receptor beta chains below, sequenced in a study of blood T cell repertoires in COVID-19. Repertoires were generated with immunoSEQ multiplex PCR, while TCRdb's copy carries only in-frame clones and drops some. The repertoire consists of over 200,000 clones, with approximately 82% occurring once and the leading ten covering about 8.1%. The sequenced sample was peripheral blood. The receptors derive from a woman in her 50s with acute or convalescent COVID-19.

The CDR3 loop reads CASSLDRGGGYTF. In DNA form, the CDR3 reads TGTGCCAGCAGTTTAGACAGGGGAGGTGGCTACACCTTC. V gene TRBV12-3 or TRBV12-4 combines with J gene TRBJ1-2, with TRBD1 matching over 7 bases. The CDR3 length is 13 residues. V shed 1 base and J 7 bases; nucleotides not matched to a gene: 3.

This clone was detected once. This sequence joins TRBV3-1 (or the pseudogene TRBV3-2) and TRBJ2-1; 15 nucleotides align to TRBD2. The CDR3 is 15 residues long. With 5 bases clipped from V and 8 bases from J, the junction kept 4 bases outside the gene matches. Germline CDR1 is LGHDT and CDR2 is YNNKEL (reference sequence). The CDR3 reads CASSSRTSGRDEQFF. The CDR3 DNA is TGTGCCAGCAGCTCTCGGACTAGCGGGAGGGATGAGCAGTTCTTC.

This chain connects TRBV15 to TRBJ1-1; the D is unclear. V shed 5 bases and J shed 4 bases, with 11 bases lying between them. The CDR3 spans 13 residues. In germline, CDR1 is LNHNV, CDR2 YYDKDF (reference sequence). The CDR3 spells CATSPRDLTEAFF. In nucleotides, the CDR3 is TGTGCCACCAGCCCGAGGGATCTCACTGAAGCTTTCTTT.

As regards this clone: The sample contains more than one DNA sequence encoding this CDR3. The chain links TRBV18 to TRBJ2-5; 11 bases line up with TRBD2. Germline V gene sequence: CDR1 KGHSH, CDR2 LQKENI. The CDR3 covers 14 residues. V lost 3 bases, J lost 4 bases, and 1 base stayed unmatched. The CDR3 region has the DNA TGTGCCAGCTCACCCGGACTAGCGGGAGAGACCCAGTACTTC. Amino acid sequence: CASSPGLAGETQYF.

CDR3 in DNA: TGTGCCAGCATCCTTAGCCGGTATGGGACAGGGGATATGGATACGCAGTATTTT. It translates to CASILSRYGTGDMDTQYF. V gene TRBV28 combines with J gene TRBJ2-3; 10 bases are a match to TRBD1. The germline V gene has CDR1 MDHEN and CDR2 SYDVKM. J gave up 6 bases and V 7 bases, and 19 bases lay outside the gene matches. This CDR3 has 18 amino acids. Looking up the rest from reference TRBV28 and TRBJ2-3 gives the full variable domain: DVKVTQSSRYLVKRTGEKVFLECVQDMDHENMFWYRQDPGLGLRLIYFSYDVKMKEKGDIPEGYSVSREKKERFSLILESASTNQTSMYLCASILSRYGTGDMDTQYFGPGTRLTVL.

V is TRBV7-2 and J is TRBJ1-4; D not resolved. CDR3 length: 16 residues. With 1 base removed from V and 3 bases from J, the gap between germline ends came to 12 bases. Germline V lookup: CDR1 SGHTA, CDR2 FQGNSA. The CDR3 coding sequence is TGTGCCAGCAGCTTAGGGCCAGTCCTGGCTAATGAAAAACTGTTTTTT. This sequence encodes CASSLGPVLANEKLFF.

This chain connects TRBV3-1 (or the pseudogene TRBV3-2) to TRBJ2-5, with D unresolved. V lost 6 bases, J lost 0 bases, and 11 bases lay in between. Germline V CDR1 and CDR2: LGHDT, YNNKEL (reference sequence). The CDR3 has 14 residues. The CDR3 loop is CASSARRYQETQYF. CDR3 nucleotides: TGTGCCAGCAGTGCTCGGCGGTACCAAGAGACCCAGTACTTC.

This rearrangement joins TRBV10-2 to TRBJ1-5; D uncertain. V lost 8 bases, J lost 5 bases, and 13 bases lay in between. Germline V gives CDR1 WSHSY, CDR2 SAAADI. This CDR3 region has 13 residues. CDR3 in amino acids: CASAQVSDQPQHF. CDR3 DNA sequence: TGCGCCAGCGCGCAAGTATCCGATCAGCCCCAGCATTTT.

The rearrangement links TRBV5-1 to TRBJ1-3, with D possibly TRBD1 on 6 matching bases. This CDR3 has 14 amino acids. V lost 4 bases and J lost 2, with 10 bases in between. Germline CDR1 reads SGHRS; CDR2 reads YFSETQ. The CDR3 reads CASSHGTTGNTIYF. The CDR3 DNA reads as TGCGCCAGCAGCCACGGGACAACTGGAAACACCATATATTTT.

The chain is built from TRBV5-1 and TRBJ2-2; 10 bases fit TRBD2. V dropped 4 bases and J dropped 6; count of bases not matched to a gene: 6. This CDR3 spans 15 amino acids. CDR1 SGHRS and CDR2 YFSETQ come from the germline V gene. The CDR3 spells CASSLSSGSPGELFF. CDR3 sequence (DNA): TGCGCCAGCAGCCTGTCTAGCGGGAGTCCCGGGGAGCTGTTTTTT.

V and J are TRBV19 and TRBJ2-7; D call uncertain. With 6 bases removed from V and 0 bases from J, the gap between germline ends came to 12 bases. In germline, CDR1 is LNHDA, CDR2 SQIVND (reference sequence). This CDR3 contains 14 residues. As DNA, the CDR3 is TGTGCCAGTAGCCCCGCTAAAAACTCCTACGAGCAGTACTTC. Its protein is CASSPAKNSYEQYF.

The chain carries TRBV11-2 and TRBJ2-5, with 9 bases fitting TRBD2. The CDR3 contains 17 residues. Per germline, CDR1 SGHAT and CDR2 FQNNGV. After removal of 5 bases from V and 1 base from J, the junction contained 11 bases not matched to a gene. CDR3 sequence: CASSLIPPGLAQETQYF. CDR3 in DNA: TGTGCCAGCAGCCTTATACCCCCGGGACTAGCCCAAGAGACCCAGTACTTC.

The CDR3 loop is CASSLSGGTHYEQYF. The DNA for the CDR3 is TGTGCCAGCAGCTTAAGCGGCGGGACCCACTACGAGCAGTACTTC. The V gene is TRBV7-2, the J gene TRBJ2-7; D might be TRBD2 (6 bases). The ends were cut back, 2 bases at V and 3 bases at J, with 14 bases in the middle. The CDR3 runs to 15 residues. CDR1 is SGHTA, CDR2 FQGNSA, per germline. The complete variable domain, with remaining parts taken from reference TRBV7-2 and TRBJ2-7, reads GAGVSQSPSNKVTEKGKDVELRCDPISGHTALYWYRQSLGQGLEFLIYFQGNSAPDKSGLPSDRFSAERTGGSVSTLTIQRTQQEDSAVYLCASSLSGGTHYEQYFGPGTRLTVT.

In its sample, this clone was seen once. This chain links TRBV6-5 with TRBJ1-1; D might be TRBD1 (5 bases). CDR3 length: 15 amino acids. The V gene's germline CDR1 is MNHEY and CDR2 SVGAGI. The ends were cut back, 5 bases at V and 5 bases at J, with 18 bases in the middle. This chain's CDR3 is CASSTLLGALTEAFF. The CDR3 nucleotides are TGTGCCAGCAGTACCCTGCTAGGGGCGTTGACTGAAGCTTTCTTT.

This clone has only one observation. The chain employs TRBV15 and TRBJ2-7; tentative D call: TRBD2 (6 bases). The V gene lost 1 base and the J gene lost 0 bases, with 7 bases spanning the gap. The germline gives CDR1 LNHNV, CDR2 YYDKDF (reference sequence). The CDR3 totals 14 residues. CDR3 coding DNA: TGTGCCACCAGCAGAGGACTAGTCTCCTACGAGCAGTACTTC. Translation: CATSRGLVSYEQYF.

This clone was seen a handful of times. The CDR3 spells CASRKDSAYGYTF. CDR3 coding DNA: TGTGCCAGCAGAAAGGACAGTGCCTATGGCTACACCTTC. This chain uses TRBV6-5 with TRBJ1-2, with a possible D match to TRBD1 (6 bases). This CDR3 contains 13 residues. The germline V gene encodes CDR1 MNHEY and CDR2 SVGAGI. The germline V and J ends were trimmed by 6 bases and 4 bases, with 12 bases remaining between them.

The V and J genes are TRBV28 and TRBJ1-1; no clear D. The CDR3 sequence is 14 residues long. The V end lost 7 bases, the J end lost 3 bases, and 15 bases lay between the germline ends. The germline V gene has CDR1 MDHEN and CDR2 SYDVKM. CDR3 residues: CASTGGGRYTEAFF. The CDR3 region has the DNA TGTGCCAGCACCGGAGGCGGTAGGTACACTGAAGCTTTCTTT. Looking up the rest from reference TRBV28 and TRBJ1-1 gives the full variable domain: DVKVTQSSRYLVKRTGEKVFLECVQDMDHENMFWYRQDPGLGLRLIYFSYDVKMKEKGDIPEGYSVSREKKERFSLILESASTNQTSMYLCASTGGGRYTEAFFGQGTRLTVV.

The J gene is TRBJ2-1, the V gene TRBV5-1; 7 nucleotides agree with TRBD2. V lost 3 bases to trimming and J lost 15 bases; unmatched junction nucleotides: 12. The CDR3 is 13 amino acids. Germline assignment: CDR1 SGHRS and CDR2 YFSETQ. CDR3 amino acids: CASSSGDRAGWFF. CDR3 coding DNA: TGCGCCAGCAGCTCGGGGGACCGAGCGGGGTGGTTCTTC.

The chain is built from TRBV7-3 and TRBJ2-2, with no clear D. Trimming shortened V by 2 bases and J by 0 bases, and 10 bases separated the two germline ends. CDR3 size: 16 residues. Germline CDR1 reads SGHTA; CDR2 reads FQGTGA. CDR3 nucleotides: TGTGCCAGCAGCTTATTACAGACAACGAACACCGGGGAGCTGTTTTTT. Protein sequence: CASSLLQTTNTGELFF.

This CDR3 is CASSSTAVEQYF. The CDR3 coding sequence is TGTGCCAGCAGTAGCACCGCCGTCGAGCAGTACTTC. The rearrangement joins TRBV2 to TRBJ2-7, with D uncertain. CDR1 is SNHLY, CDR2 FYNNEI, per germline. Trimming took off 5 bases at V and 6 bases at J, with 11 bases between the two ends. The CDR3 sequence is 12 residues long.

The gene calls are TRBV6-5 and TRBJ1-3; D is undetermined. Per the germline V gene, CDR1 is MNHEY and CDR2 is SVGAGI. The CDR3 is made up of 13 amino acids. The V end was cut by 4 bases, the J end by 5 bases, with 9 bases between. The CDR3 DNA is TGTGCCAGCAGTTCCTCGAGTAGAAACACCATATATTTT. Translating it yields CASSSSSRNTIYF.

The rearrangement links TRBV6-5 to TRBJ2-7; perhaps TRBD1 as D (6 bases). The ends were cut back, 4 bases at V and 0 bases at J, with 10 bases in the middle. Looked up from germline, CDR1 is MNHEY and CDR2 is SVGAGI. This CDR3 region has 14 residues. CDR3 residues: CASSSGDTSYEQYF. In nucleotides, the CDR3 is TGTGCCAGCAGTTCCGGGGACACCTCCTACGAGCAGTACTTC.

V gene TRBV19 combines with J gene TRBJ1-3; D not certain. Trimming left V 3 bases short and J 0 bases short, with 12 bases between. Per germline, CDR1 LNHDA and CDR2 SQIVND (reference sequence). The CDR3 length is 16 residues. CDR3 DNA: TGTGCCAGTAGTATGGACGGGAAAAGCTCTGGAAACACCATATATTTT. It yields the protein CASSMDGKSSGNTIYF.

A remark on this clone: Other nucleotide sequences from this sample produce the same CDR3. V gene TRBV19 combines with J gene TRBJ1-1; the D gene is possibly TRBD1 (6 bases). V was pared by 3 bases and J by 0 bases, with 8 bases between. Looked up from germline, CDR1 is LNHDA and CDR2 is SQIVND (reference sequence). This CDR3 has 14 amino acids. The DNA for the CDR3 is TGTGCCAGTAGTATTACAGGGATGAACACTGAAGCTTTCTTT. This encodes CASSITGMNTEAFF.

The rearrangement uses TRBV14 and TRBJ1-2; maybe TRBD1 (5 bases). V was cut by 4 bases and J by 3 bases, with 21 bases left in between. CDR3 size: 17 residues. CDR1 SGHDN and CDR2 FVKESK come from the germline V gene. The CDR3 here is CASSPRLGTSGHYGYTF. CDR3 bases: TGTGCCAGCAGCCCCCGACTAGGGACCTCTGGGCACTATGGCTACACCTTC.